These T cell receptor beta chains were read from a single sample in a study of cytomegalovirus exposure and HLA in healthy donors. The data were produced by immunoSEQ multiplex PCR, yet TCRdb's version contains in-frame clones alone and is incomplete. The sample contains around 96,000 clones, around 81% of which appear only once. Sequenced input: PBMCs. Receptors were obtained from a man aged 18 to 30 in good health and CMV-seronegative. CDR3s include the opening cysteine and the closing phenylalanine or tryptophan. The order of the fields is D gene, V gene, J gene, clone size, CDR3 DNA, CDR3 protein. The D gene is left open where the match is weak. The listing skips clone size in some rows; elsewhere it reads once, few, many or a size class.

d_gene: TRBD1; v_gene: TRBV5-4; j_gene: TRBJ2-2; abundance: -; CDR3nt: TGTGCCAGCAGTTGGGACAGTAACACCGGGGAGCTGTTTTTT; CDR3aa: CASSWDSNTGELFF
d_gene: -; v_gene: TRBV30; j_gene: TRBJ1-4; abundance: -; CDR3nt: TGTGCCTGGAACCGGGAGGGAGGGCAAAAACTGTTTTTT; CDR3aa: CAWNREGGQKLFF
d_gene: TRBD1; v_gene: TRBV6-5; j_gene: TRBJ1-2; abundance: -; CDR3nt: TGTGCCAGCAGTTACTCGGCTGGACAGGGCTCCTATGGCTACACCTTC; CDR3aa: CASSYSAGQGSYGYTF
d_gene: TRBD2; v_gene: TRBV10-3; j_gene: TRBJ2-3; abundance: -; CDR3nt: TGTGCCATCAGTGGGACTAGCGGGGCTACCACAGATACGCAGTATTTT; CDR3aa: CAISGTSGATTDTQYF
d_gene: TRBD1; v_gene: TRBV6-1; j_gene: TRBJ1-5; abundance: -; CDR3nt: TGTGCCAGCAGTTTGACAGGGGAAAGCAATCAGCCCCAGCATTTT; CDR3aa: CASSLTGESNQPQHF
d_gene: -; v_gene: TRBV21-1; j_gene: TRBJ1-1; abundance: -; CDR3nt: TGTGCCAGCAGCAGCACAATCCCGGGACAGGGGAGAACTGAAGCTTTCTTT; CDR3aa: CASSSTIPGQGRTEAFF
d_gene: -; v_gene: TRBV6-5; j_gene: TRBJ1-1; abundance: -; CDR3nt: TGTGCCAGCAGCCAACGGTTATTGAACACTGAAGCTTTCTTT; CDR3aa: CASSQRLLNTEAFF
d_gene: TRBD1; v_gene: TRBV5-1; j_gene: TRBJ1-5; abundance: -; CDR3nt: TGCGCCAGCAGCTTAGGGACAGCTAGCAATCAGCCCCAGCATTTT; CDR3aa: CASSLGTASNQPQHF
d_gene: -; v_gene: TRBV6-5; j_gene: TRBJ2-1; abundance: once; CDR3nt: TGTGCCAGCAGCGTCAGATCGGGGGTTAACAATGAGCAGTTCTTC; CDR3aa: CASSVRSGVNNEQFF
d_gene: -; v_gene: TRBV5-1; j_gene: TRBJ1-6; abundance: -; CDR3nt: TGCGCCAGCAGCTTGACAGGGACGGGGTCACCCCTCCACTTT; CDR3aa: CASSLTGTGSPLHF
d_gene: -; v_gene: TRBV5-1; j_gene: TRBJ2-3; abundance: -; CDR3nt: TGCGCCAGCAGCTTGGCCTATGAGGCGCAGTATTTT; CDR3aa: CASSLAYEAQYF
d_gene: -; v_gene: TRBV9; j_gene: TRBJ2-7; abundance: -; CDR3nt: TGTGCCAGCAGCGTAGGGATGGAGGGAGCGAGGCGGGGACCTTCCTACGAGCAGTACTTC; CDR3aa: CASSVGMEGARRGPSYEQYF
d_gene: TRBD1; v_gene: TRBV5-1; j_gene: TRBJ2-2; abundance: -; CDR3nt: TGCGCCAGCAGCCCGAGGACAGGGGGCGGCACCGGGGAGCTGTTTTTT; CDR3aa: CASSPRTGGGTGELFF
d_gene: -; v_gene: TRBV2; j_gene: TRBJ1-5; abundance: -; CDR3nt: TGTGCCAGCAGTTCCCCCTGGGGTCAGGGTCAGCCCCAGCATTTT; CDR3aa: CASSSPWGQGQPQHF
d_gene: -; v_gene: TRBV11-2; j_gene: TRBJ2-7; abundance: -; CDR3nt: TGTGCCAGCAGCGTACAGGGTCCCCCCTACGAGCAGTACTTC; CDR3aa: CASSVQGPPYEQYF
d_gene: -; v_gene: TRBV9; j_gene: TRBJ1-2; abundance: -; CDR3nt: TGTGCCAGCAGCGTAGGGGGCGGTACCTATGGCTACACCTTC; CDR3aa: CASSVGGGTYGYTF
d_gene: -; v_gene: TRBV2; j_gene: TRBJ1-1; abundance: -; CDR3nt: TGTGCCAGCACCCGGGGTCCTGACACTGAAGCTTTCTTT; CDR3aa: CASTRGPDTEAFF
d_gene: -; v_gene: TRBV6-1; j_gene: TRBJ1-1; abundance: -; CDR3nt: TGTGCCAGCAGATCGCCTGGCCTGAACACTGAAGCTTTCTTT; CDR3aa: CASRSPGLNTEAFF
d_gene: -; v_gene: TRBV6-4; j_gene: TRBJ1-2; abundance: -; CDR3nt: TGTGCCAGCAGTGACTCAGGGAGGGGGTGGAGAGGCGATGGCTACACCTTC; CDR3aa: CASSDSGRGWRGDGYTF
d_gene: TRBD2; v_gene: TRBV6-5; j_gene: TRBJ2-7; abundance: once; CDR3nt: TGTGCCAGCAGTGGCCTGGCCCGGGGGGTGGGCGAGCAGTACTTC; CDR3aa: CASSGLARGVGEQYF
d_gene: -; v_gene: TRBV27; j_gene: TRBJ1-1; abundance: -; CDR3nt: TGTGCCAGCAGCACCAACCAAGGGAGGACTGAAGCTTTCTTT; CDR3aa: CASSTNQGRTEAFF
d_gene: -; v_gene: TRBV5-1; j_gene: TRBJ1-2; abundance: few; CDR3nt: TGCGCCAGCACTCCTGGTAGTAACTATGGCTACACCTTC; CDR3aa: CASTPGSNYGYTF
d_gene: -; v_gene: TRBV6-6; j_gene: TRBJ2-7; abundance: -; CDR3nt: TGTGCCAGCAGTAAACAGGCGAACGAGCAGTACTTC; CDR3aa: CASSKQANEQYF
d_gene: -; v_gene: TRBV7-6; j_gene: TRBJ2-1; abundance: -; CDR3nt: TGTGCCAGCAGCTCTGGTTGGAGCTCCTACAATGAGCAGTTCTTC; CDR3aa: CASSSGWSSYNEQFF
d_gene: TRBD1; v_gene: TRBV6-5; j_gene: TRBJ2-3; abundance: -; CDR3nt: TGTGCCAGCAAAAAGACAGGGCGAGGGGATACGCAGTATTTT; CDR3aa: CASKKTGRGDTQYF
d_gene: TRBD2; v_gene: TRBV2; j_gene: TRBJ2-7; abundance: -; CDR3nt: TGTGCCAGTGCTAGCGGGGGGGCAGACGAGCAGTACTTC; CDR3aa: CASASGGADEQYF
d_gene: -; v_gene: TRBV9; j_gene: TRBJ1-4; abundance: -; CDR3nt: TGTGCCAGCAGCAGGCAGGGGTTCACTCAGGAAAAACTGTTTTTT; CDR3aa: CASSRQGFTQEKLFF
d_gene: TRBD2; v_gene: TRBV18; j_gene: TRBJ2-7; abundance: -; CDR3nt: TGTGCCAGCACGTTCGGGGGTCGCGGGGGGGCCCGGGACGAGCAGTACTTC; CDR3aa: CASTFGGRGGARDEQYF
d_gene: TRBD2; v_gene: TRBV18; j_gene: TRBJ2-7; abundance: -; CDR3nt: TGTGCCAGCTCACCCAGGACTAGCGGGGGCCCACCGTACGAGCAGTACTTC; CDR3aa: CASSPRTSGGPPYEQYF
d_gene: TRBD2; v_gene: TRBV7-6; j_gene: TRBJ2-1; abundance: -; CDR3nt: TGTGCCAGCAGCTGGGACTCCGGGACTAACAATGAGCAGTTCTTC; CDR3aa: CASSWDSGTNNEQFF
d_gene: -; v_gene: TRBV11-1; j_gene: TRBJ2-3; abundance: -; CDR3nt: TGTGCCAGCAGCTTCGCGATTAGCACAGATACGCAGTATTTT; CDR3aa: CASSFAISTDTQYF
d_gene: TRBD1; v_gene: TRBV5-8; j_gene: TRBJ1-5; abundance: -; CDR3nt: TGTGCCAGCAGCGGGACAGGGAATCAGCCCCAGCATTTT; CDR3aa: CASSGTGNQPQHF
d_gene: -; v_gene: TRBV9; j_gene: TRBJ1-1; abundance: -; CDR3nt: TGTGCCAGCAGCGCAGCACAGGGTGGCGCTGAAGCTTTCTTT; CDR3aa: CASSAAQGGAEAFF
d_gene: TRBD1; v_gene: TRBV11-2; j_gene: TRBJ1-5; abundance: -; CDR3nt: TGTGCCAGCAGCTTAACAGGGGTGGATCAGCCCCAGCATTTT; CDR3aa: CASSLTGVDQPQHF
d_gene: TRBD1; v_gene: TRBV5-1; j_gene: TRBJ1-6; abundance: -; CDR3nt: TGCGCCAGCAGCGTCCTGGGACAGTATAATTCACCCCTCCACTTT; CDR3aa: CASSVLGQYNSPLHF
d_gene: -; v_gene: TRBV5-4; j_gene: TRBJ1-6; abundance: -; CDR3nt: TGTGCCAGCAGCTACCCCGGGACACCCGCCGGTTATAATTCACCCCTCCACTTT; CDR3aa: CASSYPGTPAGYNSPLHF
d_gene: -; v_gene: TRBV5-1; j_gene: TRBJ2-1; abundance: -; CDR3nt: TGCGCCAGCAGCTTGGCCCGGGGTACGGATGAGCAGTTCTTC; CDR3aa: CASSLARGTDEQFF
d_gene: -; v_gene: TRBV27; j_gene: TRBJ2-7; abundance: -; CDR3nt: TGTGCCAGCAGTTCGTCTTCCTACGAGCAGTACTTC; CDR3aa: CASSSSSYEQYF
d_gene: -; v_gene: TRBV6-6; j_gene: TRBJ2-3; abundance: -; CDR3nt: TGTGCCAGCAAGGCAGGGGAGAAAGATACGCAGTATTTT; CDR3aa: CASKAGEKDTQYF
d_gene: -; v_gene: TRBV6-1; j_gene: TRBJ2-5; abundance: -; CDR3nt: TGTGCCAGCAGGGGAGGGACAGGTCAAGAGACCCAGTACTTC; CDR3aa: CASRGGTGQETQYF
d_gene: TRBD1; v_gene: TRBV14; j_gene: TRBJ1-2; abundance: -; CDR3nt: TGTGCCAGCAGCCCACGCCGGGGACAGGTATCTAACTATGGCTACACCTTC; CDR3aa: CASSPRRGQVSNYGYTF
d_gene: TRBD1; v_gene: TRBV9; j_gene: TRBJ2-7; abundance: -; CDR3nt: TGTGCCAGCAGCGCGACAGGGGCATTGGGGGAGCAGTACTTC; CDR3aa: CASSATGALGEQYF
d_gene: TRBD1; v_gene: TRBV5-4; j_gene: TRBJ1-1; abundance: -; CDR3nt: TGTGCCAGCAGCTGGGACAGGAACACTGAAGCTTTCTTT; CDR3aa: CASSWDRNTEAFF
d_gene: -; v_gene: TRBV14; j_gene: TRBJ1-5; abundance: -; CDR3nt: TGTGCCAGCAGCCAAGCCGGCGGGGGGGGCGATCAGCCCCAGCATTTT; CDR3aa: CASSQAGGGGDQPQHF
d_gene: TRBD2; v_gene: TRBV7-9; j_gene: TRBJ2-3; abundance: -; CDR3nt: TGTGCCAGCAGCTTAGGGACTAGCGGGGGGGGATATACGCAGTATTTT; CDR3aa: CASSLGTSGGGYTQYF
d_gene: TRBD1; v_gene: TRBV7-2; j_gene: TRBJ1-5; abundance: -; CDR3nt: TGTGCCAGCAGCTTGGAGGGACAGGGAAGGCAGCCCCAGCATTTT; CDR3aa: CASSLEGQGRQPQHF
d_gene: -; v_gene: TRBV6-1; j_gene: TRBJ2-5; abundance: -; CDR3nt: TGTGCCAGCAGTGAACTCGGAGTGGCGGGGACCCAGTACTTC; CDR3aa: CASSELGVAGTQYF
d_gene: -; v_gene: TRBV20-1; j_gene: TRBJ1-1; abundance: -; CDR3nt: TGCAGTGCTCTACTCCCCCCTGAAGCTTTCTTT; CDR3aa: CSALLPPEAFF
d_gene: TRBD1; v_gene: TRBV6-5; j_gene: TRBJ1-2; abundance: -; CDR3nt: TGTGCCAGCAGTTACTCCGGACAGGGTGGTGACTATGGCTACACCTTC; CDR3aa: CASSYSGQGGDYGYTF
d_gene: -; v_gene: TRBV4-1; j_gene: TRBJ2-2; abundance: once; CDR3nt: TGCGCCAGCAGCCAATTAGCCAGGGCGCACACCGGGGAGCTGTTTTTT; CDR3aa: CASSQLARAHTGELFF
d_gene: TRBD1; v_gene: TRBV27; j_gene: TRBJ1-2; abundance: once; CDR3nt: TGTGCCAGCAGTCGACAGGGGGCCAACTATGGCTACACCTTC; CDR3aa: CASSRQGANYGYTF
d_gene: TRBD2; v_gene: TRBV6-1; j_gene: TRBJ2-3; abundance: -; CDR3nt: TGTGCCAGCAGCAACCCGCGGGGGGGCGTAGATACGCAGTATTTT; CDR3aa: CASSNPRGGVDTQYF
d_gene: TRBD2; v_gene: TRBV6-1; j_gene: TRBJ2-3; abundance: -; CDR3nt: TGTGCCAGCCGAAGCGGGGGGCCAATCATAGATACGCAGTATTTT; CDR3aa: CASRSGGPIIDTQYF
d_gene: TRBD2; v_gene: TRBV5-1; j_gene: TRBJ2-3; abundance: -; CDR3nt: TGCGCCAGCAGCTTACTAGCGGGGGGGCTCACAGATACGCAGTATTTT; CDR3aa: CASSLLAGGLTDTQYF